A selection of T cell receptor beta chains follows, all from one sample in a study of neurological immune-mediated disorders. In TCRdb, the 5' RACE reads were re-called with MiXCR into one record per CDR3 protein. The sample records tens of thousands of distinct CDR3 sequences, about 4.9% being singletons. Sequencing input: PBMCs. The receptors derive from a man in his thirties or forties with multiple sclerosis. Each CDR3 is given with its conserved first and last residue. The D gene is left open where the match is weak. Clone size is shown for a subset of rows, as once, few, many or a class of expanded clone.

J,V,D,size,length,DNA,CDR3
TRBJ1-5,TRBV12-3/TRBV12-4,-,many,15,TGTGCCAGCAGAGCGGGGCGGGGAGTCCATCAGCCCCAGCATTTT,CASRAGRGVHQPQHF
TRBJ2-4,TRBV5-1,TRBD2,many,17,TGCGCCAGCAGCTTTGCGGGGGGCCTCCTAGCCAAAAACATTCAGTACTTC,CASSFAGGLLAKNIQYF
TRBJ2-7,TRBV7-9,-,many,11,TGTGCCAGCAGCTTAATCGACGAGCAGTACTTC,CASSLIDEQYF
TRBJ2-1,TRBV5-1,TRBD1,-,15,TGCGCCAGCAGATCCACAGGGGTTTCCTACAATGAGCAGTTCTTC,CASRSTGVSYNEQFF
TRBJ2-5,TRBV6-5,TRBD2,many,13,TGTGCCAGCAGTTACGTGCGGGAGCAGACCCAGTACTTC,CASSYVREQTQYF
TRBJ2-7,TRBV27,TRBD1,many,13,TGTGCCAGCAGTCCGACAGGGGTCTACGAGCAGTACTTC,CASSPTGVYEQYF
TRBJ2-1,TRBV6-2/TRBV6-3,-,many,18,TGTGCCAGCAGTTCGGCCATAAAAGCGGCGGCGGGCGGGAATGAGCAGTTCTTC,CASSSAIKAAAGGNEQFF
TRBJ1-5,TRBV20-1,-,-,13,TGCAGTGCTAGCAGGAGGGCAAATCAGCCCCAGCATTTT,CSASRRANQPQHF
TRBJ1-2,TRBV6-1,TRBD1,few,14,TGTGCCAGCGCAGACAGGGCCTCCTCCTATGGCTACACCTTC,CASADRASSYGYTF
TRBJ1-1,TRBV2,-,many,13,TGTGCCAGCAGTGAACAGGCCTACACTGAAGCTTTCTTT,CASSEQAYTEAFF
TRBJ2-5,TRBV5-6,TRBD1,many,14,TGTGCCAGCAGTCAAACAGGGGCGGAGGAGACCCAGTACTTC,CASSQTGAEETQYF
TRBJ2-5,TRBV5-1,TRBD2,many,14,TGCGCCAGCAGACTAGCGGGGGAGAAAGAGACCCAGTACTTC,CASRLAGEKETQYF
TRBJ1-2,TRBV18,TRBD1,few,14,TGTGCCAGCTCCCGGACAGGGGCTAACTATGGCTACACCTTC,CASSRTGANYGYTF
TRBJ2-2,TRBV27,TRBD1,many,15,TGTGCCACCAAGAGAGACAGGGCGAAGACCGGGGAGCTGTTTTTT,CATKRDRAKTGELFF
TRBJ1-5,TRBV6-6,TRBD1,many,16,TGTGCCAGCAGGGGCGACAGGGTTGAAAACAATCAGCCCCAGCATTTT,CASRGDRVENNQPQHF
TRBJ2-3,TRBV15,-,many,16,TGTGCCACCAGCAGAGAGTGGGGCGCACGCACAGATACGCAGTATTTT,CATSREWGARTDTQYF
TRBJ1-1,TRBV10-3,-,many,11,TGTGCCATCAGTGAAACGACCGAAGCTTTCTTT,CAISETTEAFF
TRBJ2-2,TRBV20-1,-,many,13,TGCAGTGCTCTTAAGGAGGGTACCGGGGAGCTGTTTTTT,CSALKEGTGELFF
TRBJ2-1,TRBV7-6,TRBD2,-,15,TGTGCCAGCAGCTCCCTAGCGGGGGTGGTCAATGAGCAGTTCTTC,CASSSLAGVVNEQFF
TRBJ1-2,TRBV5-1,-,many,12,TGCGCCAGCAGCTTGGGGGGGAATGGCTACACCTTC,CASSLGGNGYTF
TRBJ1-1,TRBV3-1,TRBD1,many,16,TGTGCCAGCAGCCAAGTAGGGACAGGGAAAGGGGCTGAAGCTTTCTTT,CASSQVGTGKGAEAFF
TRBJ1-5,TRBV12-3/TRBV12-4,-,-,14,TGTGCCAGCAGTTCTGTCTCGACGGAACAGCCCCAGCATTTT,CASSSVSTEQPQHF
TRBJ2-3,TRBV29-1,TRBD1,many,15,TGCAGCGTCCCTCCCAAGGGGGCCCCCACAGATACGCAGTATTTT,CSVPPKGAPTDTQYF
TRBJ1-1,TRBV7-9,TRBD1,-,14,TGTGCCAGCATGTCGGGACAGGGGTACACTGAAGCTTTCTTT,CASMSGQGYTEAFF
TRBJ2-3,TRBV9,-,-,16,TGTGCCAGCAGCGCTACGGGGCCCAGGGGGGGAGATACGCAGTATTTT,CASSATGPRGGDTQYF
TRBJ1-4,TRBV5-1,-,-,15,TGCGCCAGCAGCTTGGACCCCAAGGCTAATGAAAAACTGTTTTTT,CASSLDPKANEKLFF
TRBJ2-1,TRBV12-3/TRBV12-4,-,many,15,TGTGCCAGCAGTTTAGCGGGGGAATCGTACAATGAGCAGTTCTTC,CASSLAGESYNEQFF
TRBJ1-1,TRBV12-3/TRBV12-4,TRBD1,many,15,TGTGCCAGCAGTCCTGGACAGGGATGGGACACTGAAGCTTTCTTT,CASSPGQGWDTEAFF